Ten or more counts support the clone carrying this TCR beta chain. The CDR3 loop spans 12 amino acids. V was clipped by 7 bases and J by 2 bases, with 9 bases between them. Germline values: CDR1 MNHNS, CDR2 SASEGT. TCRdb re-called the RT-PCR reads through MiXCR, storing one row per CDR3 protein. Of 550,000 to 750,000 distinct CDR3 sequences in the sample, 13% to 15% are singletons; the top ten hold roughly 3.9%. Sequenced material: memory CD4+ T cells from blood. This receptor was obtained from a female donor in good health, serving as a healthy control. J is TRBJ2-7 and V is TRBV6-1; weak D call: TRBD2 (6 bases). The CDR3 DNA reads TGTGCCAGCACGGGGGTTGCCTACGAGCAGTACTTC. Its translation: CASTGVAYEQYF.